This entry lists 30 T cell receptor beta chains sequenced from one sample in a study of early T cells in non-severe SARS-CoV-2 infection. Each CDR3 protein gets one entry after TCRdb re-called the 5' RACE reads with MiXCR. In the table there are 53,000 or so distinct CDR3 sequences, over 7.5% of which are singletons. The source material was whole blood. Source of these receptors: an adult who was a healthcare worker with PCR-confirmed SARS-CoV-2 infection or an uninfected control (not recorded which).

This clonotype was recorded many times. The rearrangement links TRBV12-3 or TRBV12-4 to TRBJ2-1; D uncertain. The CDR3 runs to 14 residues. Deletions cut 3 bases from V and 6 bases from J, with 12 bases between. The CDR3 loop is CASSFLVSGNEQFF. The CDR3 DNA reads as TGTGCCAGCAGTTTCCTAGTATCAGGCAATGAGCAGTTCTTC.

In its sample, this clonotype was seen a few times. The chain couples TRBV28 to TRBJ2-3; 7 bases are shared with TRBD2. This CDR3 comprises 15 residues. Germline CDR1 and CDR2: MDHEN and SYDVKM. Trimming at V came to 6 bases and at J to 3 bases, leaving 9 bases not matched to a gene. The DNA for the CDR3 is TGTGCCAGCAGACCAACATGGGAGGGTACAGATACGCAGTATTTT. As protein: CASRPTWEGTDTQYF.

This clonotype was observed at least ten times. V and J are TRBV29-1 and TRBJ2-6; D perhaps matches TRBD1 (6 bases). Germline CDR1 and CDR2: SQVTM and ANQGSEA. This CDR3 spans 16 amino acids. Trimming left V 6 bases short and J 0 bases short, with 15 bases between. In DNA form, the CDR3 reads TGCAGCGTGACCCGGGACACCGACTCTGGGGCCAACGTCCTGACTTTC. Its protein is CSVTRDTDSGANVLTF.

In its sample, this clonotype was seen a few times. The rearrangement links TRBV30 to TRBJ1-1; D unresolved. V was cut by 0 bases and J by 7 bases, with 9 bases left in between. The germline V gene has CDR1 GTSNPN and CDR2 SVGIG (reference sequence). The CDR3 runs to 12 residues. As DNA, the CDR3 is TGTGCCTGGAGTGTACCCCAGGTTGAAGCTTTCTTT. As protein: CAWSVPQVEAFF.

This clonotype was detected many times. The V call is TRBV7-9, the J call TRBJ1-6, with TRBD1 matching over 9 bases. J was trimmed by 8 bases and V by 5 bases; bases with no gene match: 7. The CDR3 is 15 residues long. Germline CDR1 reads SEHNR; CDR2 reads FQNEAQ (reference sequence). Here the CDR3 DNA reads TGTGCCAGCAGCCAACGGACAGGGGTCGATTCACCCCTCCACTTT. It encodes CASSQRTGVDSPLHF. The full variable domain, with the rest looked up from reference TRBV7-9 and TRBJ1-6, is DTGVSQNPRHKITKRGQNVTFRCDPISEHNRLYWYRQTLGQGPEFLTYFQNEAQLEKSRLLSDRFSAERPKGSFSTLEIQRTEQGDSAMYLCASSQRTGVDSPLHFGNGTRLTVT.

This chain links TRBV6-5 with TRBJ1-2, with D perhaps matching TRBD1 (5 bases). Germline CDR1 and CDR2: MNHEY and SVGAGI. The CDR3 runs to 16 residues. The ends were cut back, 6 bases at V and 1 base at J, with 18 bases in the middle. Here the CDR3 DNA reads TGTGCCAGCAGCCCGGCCATCGGGGGGTTTAACTATGGCTACACCTTC. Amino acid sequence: CASSPAIGGFNYGYTF.

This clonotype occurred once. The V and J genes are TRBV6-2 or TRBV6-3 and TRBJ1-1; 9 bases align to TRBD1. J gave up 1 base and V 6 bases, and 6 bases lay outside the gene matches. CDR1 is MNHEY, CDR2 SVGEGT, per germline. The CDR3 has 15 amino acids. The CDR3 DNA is TGTGCCAGCAGGAGACAGGGGGTCGGGAACACTGAAGCTTTCTTT. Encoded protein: CASRRQGVGNTEAFF.

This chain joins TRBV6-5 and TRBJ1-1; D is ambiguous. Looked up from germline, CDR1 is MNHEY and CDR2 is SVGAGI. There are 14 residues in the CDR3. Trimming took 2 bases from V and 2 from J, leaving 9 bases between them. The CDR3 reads CASSYGGVNTEAFF. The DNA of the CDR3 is TGTGCCAGCAGTTACGGTGGCGTAAACACTGAAGCTTTCTTT.

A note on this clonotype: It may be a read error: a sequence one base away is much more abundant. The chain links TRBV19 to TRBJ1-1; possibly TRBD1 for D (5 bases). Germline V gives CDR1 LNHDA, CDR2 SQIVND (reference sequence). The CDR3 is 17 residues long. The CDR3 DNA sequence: TGTGCCAGTAGTATTTATACCCTCGGGACGGGTAACACTGAAGTTTTCTTT. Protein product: CASSIYTLGTGNTEVFF.

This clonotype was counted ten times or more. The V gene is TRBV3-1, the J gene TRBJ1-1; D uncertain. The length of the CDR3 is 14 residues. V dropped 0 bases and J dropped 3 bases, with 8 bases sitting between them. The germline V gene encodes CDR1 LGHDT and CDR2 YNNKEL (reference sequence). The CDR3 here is CASSQDLRDTEAFF. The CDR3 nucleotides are TGTGCCAGCAGCCAAGATCTCAGAGACACTGAAGCTTTCTTT.

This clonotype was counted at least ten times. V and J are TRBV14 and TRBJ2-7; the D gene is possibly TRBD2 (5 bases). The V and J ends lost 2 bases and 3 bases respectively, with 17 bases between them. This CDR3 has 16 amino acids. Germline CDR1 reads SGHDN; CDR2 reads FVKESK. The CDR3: CASSQLPARGFYEQYF. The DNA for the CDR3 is TGTGCCAGCAGCCAACTGCCCGCCCGGGGATTCTACGAGCAGTACTTC.

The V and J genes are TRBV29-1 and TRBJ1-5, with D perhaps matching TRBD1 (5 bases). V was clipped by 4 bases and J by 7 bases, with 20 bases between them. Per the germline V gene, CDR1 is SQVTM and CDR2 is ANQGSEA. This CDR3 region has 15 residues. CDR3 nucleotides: TGCAGCGTTGTCCCCGCATCCGGGGGGAACCAGCCCCAGCATTTT. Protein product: CSVVPASGGNQPQHF.

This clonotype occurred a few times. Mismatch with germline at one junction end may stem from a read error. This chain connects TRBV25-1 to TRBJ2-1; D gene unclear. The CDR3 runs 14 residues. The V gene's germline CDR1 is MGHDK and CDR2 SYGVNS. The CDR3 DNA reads TGTGCCAGCAGTGAATACAGCAGCCACAATGAGCAGCTCTTC. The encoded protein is CASSEYSSHNEQLF. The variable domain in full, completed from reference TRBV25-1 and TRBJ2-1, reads EADIYQTPRYLVIGTGKKITLECSQTMGHDKMYWYQQDPGMELHLIHYSYGVNSTEKGDLSSESTVSRIRTEHFPLTLESARPSHTSQYLCASSEYSSHNEQLFGPGTRLTVL.

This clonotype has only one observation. CDR3 residues: CASSHTEESYNEQFF. The CDR3 DNA sequence: TGCGCCAGCAGCCATACAGAGGAATCCTACAATGAGCAGTTCTTC. The chain links TRBV4-1 to TRBJ2-1; D is unclear. V gave up 3 bases and J gave up 1 base, with 10 bases separating them. Germline assignment: CDR1 MGHRA and CDR2 YSYEKL. This CDR3 is 15 amino acids long.

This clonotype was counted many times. The CDR3 DNA is TGCAGTGCCCCCAGGGGGGGGGGCATAAGGAACACTGAAGCTTTCTTT. This gives the protein CSAPRGGGIRNTEAFF. The chain combines TRBV20-1 with TRBJ1-1, with 7 bases fitting TRBD1. Germline-derived CDR1 and CDR2 are DFQATT and SNEGSKA (reference sequence). The CDR3 runs to 16 residues. J lost 1 base, V lost 6 bases, and 14 bases had no gene match.

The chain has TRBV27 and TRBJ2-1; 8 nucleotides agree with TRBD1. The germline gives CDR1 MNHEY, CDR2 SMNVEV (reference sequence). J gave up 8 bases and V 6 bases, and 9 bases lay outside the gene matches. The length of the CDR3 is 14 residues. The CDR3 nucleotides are TGTGCCAGCAGCTCAGGGGGCGAGGTGGATGAGCAGTTCTTC. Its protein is CASSSGGEVDEQFF.

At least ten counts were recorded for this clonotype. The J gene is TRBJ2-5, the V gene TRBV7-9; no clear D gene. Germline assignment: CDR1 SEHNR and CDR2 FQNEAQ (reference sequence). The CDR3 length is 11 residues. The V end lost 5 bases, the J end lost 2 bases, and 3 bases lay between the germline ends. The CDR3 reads CASSPQETQYF. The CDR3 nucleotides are TGTGCCAGCAGCCCACAAGAGACCCAGTACTTC.

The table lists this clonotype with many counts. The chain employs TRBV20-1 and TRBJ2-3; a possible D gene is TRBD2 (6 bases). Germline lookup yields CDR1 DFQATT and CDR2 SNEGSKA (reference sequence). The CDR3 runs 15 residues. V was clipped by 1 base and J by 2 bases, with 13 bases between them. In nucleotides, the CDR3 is TGCAGTGCTAGAGGTCCGGGACTCCTCACAGATACGCAGTATTTT. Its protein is CSARGPGLLTDTQYF.

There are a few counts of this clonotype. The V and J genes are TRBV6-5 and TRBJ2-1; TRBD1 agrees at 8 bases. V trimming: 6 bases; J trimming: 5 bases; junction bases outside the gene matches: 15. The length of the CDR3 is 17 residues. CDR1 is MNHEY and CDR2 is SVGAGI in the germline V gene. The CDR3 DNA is TGTGCCAGCAGCCCTATCGGACAGGGACCCAAAGACAATGAGCAGTTCTTC. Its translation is CASSPIGQGPKDNEQFF.

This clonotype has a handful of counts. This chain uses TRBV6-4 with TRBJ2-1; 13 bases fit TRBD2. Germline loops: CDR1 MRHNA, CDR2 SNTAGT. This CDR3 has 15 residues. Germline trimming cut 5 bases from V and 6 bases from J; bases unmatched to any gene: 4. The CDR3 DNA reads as TGTGCCAGCAGTAAGGGACTAGCGGGACGCAATGAGCAGTTCTTC. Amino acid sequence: CASSKGLAGRNEQFF.

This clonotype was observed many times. In DNA, the CDR3 is TGTGCCACCAGCAGGACTAGCGGGAGCACAGATACGCAGTATTTT. Encoded protein: CATSRTSGSTDTQYF. The rearrangement uses TRBV15 and TRBJ2-3; 10 bases map to TRBD2. Germline CDR1 reads LNHNV; CDR2 reads YYDKDF (reference sequence). The junction had 0 bases not matched to a gene; V was cut back by 3 bases and J by 0 bases. The CDR3 is made up of 15 amino acids.

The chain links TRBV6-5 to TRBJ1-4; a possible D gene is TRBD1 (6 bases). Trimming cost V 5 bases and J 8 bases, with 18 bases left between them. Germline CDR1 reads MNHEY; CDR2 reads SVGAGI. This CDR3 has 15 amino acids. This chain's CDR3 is CASSDATGGGEKLFF. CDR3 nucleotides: TGTGCCAGCAGTGACGCGACAGGTGGGGGAGAAAAACTGTTTTTT.

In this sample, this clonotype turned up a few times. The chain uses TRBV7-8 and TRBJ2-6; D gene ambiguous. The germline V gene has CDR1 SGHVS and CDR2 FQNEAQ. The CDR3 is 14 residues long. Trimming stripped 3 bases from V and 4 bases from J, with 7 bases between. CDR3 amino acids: CASSLTPGANVLTF. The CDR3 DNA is TGTGCCAGCAGCTTGACTCCGGGGGCCAACGTCCTGACTTTC.

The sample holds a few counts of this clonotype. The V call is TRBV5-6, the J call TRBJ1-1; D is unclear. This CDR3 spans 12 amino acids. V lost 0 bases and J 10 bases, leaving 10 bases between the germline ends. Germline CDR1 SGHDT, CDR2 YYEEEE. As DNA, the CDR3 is TGTGCCAGCAGCTTGGATTACAGTATAGCTTTCTTT. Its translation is CASSLDYSIAFF.

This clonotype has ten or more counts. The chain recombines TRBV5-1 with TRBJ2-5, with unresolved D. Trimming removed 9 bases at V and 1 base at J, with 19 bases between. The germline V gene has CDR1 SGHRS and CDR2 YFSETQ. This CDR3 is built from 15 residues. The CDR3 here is CATRARFGPQETQYF. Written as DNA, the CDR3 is TGCGCCACCCGAGCGAGGTTCGGGCCCCAAGAGACCCAGTACTTC. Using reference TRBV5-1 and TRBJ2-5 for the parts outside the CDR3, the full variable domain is KAGVTQTPRYLIKTRGQQVTLSCSPISGHRSVSWYQQTPGQGLQFLFEYFSETQRNKGNFPGRFSGRQFSNSRSEMNVSTLELGDSALYLCATRARFGPQETQYFGPGTRLLVL.

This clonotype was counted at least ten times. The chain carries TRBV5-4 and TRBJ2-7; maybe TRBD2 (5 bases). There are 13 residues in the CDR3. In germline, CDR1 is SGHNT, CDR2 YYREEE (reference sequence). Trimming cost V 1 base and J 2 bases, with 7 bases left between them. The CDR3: CASSLSGPYEQYF. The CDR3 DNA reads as TGTGCCAGCAGCTTGAGCGGACCCTACGAGCAGTACTTC.

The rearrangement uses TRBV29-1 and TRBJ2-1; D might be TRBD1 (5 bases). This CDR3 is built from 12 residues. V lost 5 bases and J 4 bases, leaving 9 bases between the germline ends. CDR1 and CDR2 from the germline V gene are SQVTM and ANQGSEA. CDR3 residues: CSVRGRYNEQFF. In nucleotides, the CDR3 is TGCAGCGTTAGGGGCAGATACAATGAGCAGTTCTTC.

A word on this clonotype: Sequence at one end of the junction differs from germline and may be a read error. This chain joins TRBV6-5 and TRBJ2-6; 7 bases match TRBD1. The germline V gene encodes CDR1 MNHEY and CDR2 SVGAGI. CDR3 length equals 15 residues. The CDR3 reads CASSNTGAGTNVLTF. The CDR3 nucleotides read TGTGCCAGCAGCAACACAGGGGCTGGGACCAACGTCCTGACTTTC.

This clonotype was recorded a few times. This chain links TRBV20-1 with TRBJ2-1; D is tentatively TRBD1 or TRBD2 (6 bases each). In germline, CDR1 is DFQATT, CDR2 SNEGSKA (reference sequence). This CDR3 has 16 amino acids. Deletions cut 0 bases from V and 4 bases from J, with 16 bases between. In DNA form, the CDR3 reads TGCAGTGCTAGAGATCGGGGGCGGGAACGTTACAATGAGCAGTTCTTC. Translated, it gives CSARDRGRERYNEQFF.

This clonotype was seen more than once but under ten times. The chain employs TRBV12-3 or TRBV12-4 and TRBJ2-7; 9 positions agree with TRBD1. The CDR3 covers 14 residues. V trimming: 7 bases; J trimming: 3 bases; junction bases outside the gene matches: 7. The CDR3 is CASNPGTGIYEQYF. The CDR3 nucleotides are TGTGCCAGCAACCCTGGGACAGGGATCTACGAGCAGTACTTC.